These T cell receptor beta chains were read from a single sample in a study of beta chain features in type 1 diabetes. The protocol was immunoSEQ multiplex PCR, while the TCRdb copy is restricted to in-frame clones and leaves out a portion. Of around 500,000 clones in the sample, approximately 10% are singletons; the top ten hold about 0.042%. The sequencing sample was made of naive CD4+ T cells from blood. These receptors came from a woman younger than 35 in good health. Both conserved end residues are part of each CDR3. D genes are given only for firm matches. The size field is filled for only some rows; it gives once, few, many or a size class.

TRBJ2-1,TRBD1,few,TRBV6-5,CASRGTGTATNEQFF,TGTGCCAGCAGGGGGACCGGGACAGCAACCAATGAGCAGTTCTTC
TRBJ1-1,TRBD1,-,TRBV9,CATSRRDRGLGAFF,TGTGCCACAAGCCGTCGGGACAGGGGGCTGGGGGCTTTCTTT
TRBJ2-4,-,few,TRBV20-1,CSASGYNIQYF,TGCAGTGCTAGCGGTTATAACATTCAGTACTTC
TRBJ2-6,-,-,TRBV29-1,CSVTGHDGANVLTF,TGCAGCGTGACAGGACACGACGGGGCCAACGTCCTGACTTTC
TRBJ2-7,TRBD1,few,TRBV7-9,CASSFFGTGGSYEQYF,TGTGCCAGCAGCTTTTTCGGGACAGGGGGTTCCTACGAGCAGTACTTC
TRBJ2-5,TRBD2,-,TRBV7-9,CASSAGLAGGIWKTQYF,TGTGCCAGCAGCGCCGGACTAGCGGGAGGGATTTGGAAGACCCAGTACTTC
TRBJ1-6,-,few,TRBV2,CASSEEGDNSPLHF,TGTGCCAGCAGTGAAGAGGGGGACAATTCACCCCTCCACTTT
TRBJ1-6,-,few,TRBV28,CASRPGPGNSPLHF,TGTGCCAGCAGACCGGGACCGGGTAATTCACCCCTCCACTTT
TRBJ1-2,TRBD1,once,TRBV11-3,CASSKSTGVNGYTF,TGTGCCAGCAGCAAATCGACAGGGGTGAATGGCTACACCTTC
TRBJ2-5,-,few,TRBV7-9,CASSLGTLNKETQYF,TGTGCCAGCAGCTTAGGGACTCTCAACAAAGAGACCCAGTACTTC
TRBJ2-1,TRBD1,few,TRBV7-9,CASSYAGTEPYNEQFF,TGTGCCAGCAGCTACGCCGGGACAGAGCCTTACAATGAGCAGTTCTTC
TRBJ1-1,-,-,TRBV7-7,CASSLSITSEAFF,TGTGCTAGCAGCTTAAGTATAACGAGTGAAGCTTTCTTT
TRBJ2-7,-,-,TRBV5-6,CASSLTAYYEQYF,TGTGCCAGCAGCTTGACAGCCTACTACGAGCAGTACTTC
TRBJ2-7,TRBD2,-,TRBV30,CARRRIGGRAYEQYF,TGTGCCCGGAGGCGCATCGGCGGGAGGGCCTACGAGCAGTACTTC
TRBJ1-3,-,-,TRBV9,CASSVAPGAGNTIYF,TGTGCCAGCAGCGTAGCTCCAGGGGCTGGAAACACCATATATTTT
TRBJ2-1,TRBD1,few,TRBV7-6,CASSPQGDRQFF,TGTGCCAGCAGCCCGCAGGGGGACCGGCAGTTCTTC
TRBJ2-5,TRBD2,-,TRBV29-1,CSVSRRGVETQYF,TGCAGCGTTTCTCGGCGGGGGGTGGAGACCCAGTACTTC
TRBJ2-1,-,few,TRBV9,CASSEGTYNEQFF,TGTGCCAGCAGCGAGGGCACATACAATGAGCAGTTCTTC
TRBJ2-5,-,-,TRBV4-1,CASSQDRGPGAPQETQYF,TGCGCCAGCAGCCAAGATCGCGGTCCGGGGGCGCCCCAAGAGACCCAGTACTTC
TRBJ1-2,-,few,TRBV4-1,CASSQDPAGTYGYTF,TGCGCCAGCAGCCAAGATCCCGCAGGGACCTATGGCTACACCTTC
TRBJ2-4,-,-,TRBV6-5,CASSYSRDAKNIQYF,TGTGCCAGCAGTTACTCGAGGGACGCCAAAAACATTCAGTACTTC
TRBJ2-1,TRBD2,few,TRBV7-2,CASSLSPAGSVNEQFF,TGTGCCAGCAGCTTATCCCCAGCGGGAAGCGTCAATGAGCAGTTCTTC
TRBJ1-2,-,-,TRBV4-1,CASSPQVRVYGYTF,TGCGCCAGCAGCCCACAGGTTAGGGTGTATGGCTACACCTTC
TRBJ2-1,-,few,TRBV29-1,CSVGRAARRNEQFF,TGCAGCGTTGGAAGGGCGGCGCGGCGAAATGAGCAGTTCTTC
TRBJ1-4,-,few,TRBV6-5,CASREGPANEKLFF,TGTGCCAGCAGAGAAGGACCTGCTAATGAAAAACTGTTTTTT
TRBJ2-1,-,-,TRBV7-2,CASSLEGLHEQFF,TGTGCCAGCAGCTTGGAAGGGCTGCATGAGCAGTTCTTC
TRBJ2-5,TRBD1,-,TRBV7-2,CASSTQGAEETQYF,TGTGCCAGCAGCACTCAGGGGGCAGAAGAGACCCAGTACTTC